Listed below are T cell receptor beta chains from one sample, sequenced in a study of cytomegalovirus exposure and HLA in healthy donors. Assay used: immunoSEQ multiplex PCR; TCRdb lists only in-frame clones, some missing. The sample lists roughly 20,000 clones; approximately 80% were seen once. The sample comprised PBMCs. The receptors come from a human donor in good health. The conserved cysteine and the conserved F or W are not part of the CDR3 here. The D gene is left open where the match is weak.

v_call	j_call	d_call	cdr3_aa
TRBV5-5	TRBJ1-5	TRBD1	ASSLEWDRGNQPQH
TRBV5-5	TRBJ1-1	TRBD1	ASSLVDRGGTEAF
TRBV27	TRBJ1-1	-	ASSLSRSLEAF
TRBV12-5	TRBJ2-3	-	ASGLGSPTDTQY
TRBV27	TRBJ2-1	-	ASTRLGQGPYNEQF
TRBV29-1	TRBJ2-2	TRBD2	SVSSGAGELF
TRBV28	TRBJ1-5	TRBD1	ASRTQGASQPQH
TRBV11-1	TRBJ1-6	-	ASSLAGQAYNSPLH
TRBV19	TRBJ1-1	-	ASSFSTATNTEAF
TRBV9	TRBJ1-1	TRBD1	ASSVGGGTATEAF
TRBV6-5	TRBJ2-6	-	ASIGGGSGANVLT
TRBV19	TRBJ1-3	-	ASSAPPVSGNTIY
TRBV7-9	TRBJ2-1	TRBD2	ASSSPPREGGRNEQF
TRBV7-9	TRBJ2-5	TRBD2	ASSPLTSGRKETQY
TRBV11-2	TRBJ2-1	TRBD1	ASSLFGTGGQNEQF
TRBV5-1	TRBJ2-7	-	ASSLAGSGREQY
TRBV6-5	TRBJ2-7	-	ASSQGGVEQY
TRBV5-1	TRBJ2-5	TRBD2	ASRELIGTSGKETQY
TRBV4-2	TRBJ1-2	TRBD1	ASSHDGQGGYGYT
TRBV4-2	TRBJ2-5	TRBD2	ASSQSTLAGKQETQY
TRBV6-5	TRBJ1-1	-	ASSRGRAGNTEAF
TRBV11-2	TRBJ2-3	TRBD2	ASFSGVLTDTQY
TRBV5-4	TRBJ2-3	TRBD2	ASSLPGLAGQGTQY
TRBV30	TRBJ1-1	-	AWSRDLNTEAF
TRBV10-1	TRBJ2-7	-	ARRSSGCEQY
TRBV25-1	TRBJ2-1	TRBD2	ASSDSSSGTNEQF
TRBV5-1	TRBJ2-1	-	ASSLARYNEQF
TRBV9	TRBJ2-5	-	ASSVGTLYQETQY
TRBV19	TRBJ1-4	-	ASRRETGGTNEKLF
TRBV11-1	TRBJ1-1	-	ASSLDGGRNTEAF
TRBV7-9	TRBJ2-7	TRBD1	ASSSSGTGFHEQY
TRBV6-5	TRBJ2-2	-	ASRQNTGELF
TRBV2	TRBJ1-2	TRBD1	ASTEGGTVYGYT
TRBV6-5	TRBJ2-1	-	ASSYSSAYNEQF
TRBV5-1	TRBJ2-2	-	ASSLAKGTSNTGELF
TRBV2	TRBJ2-2	-	ASRSGTNTGELF
TRBV18	TRBJ2-7	-	ASSPPLGPTITEQY
TRBV2	TRBJ2-7	TRBD1	ASSEDRVFAHEQY
TRBV10-3	TRBJ2-7	TRBD2	AISGDYEQY
TRBV30	TRBJ1-1	TRBD1	AWARLTGQNTEAF
TRBV10-1	TRBJ2-2	-	ASALAGNTGELF
TRBV9	TRBJ1-1	-	ASSFLGTRDTEAF
TRBV7-9	TRBJ2-7	-	ASSLDSAAVGEQY
TRBV6-5	TRBJ2-2	-	ASSARWNTGELF
TRBV4-1	TRBJ1-2	-	ASSLRGGYGYT
TRBV4-2	TRBJ2-6	-	ASSHAWDLGGANVLT
TRBV25-1	TRBJ2-1	-	ASSRVIYNEQF
TRBV12-5	TRBJ1-5	-	ASGSEANQPQH
TRBV7-2	TRBJ2-1	TRBD2	ASSFDSGRAEQF
TRBV2	TRBJ2-7	-	ASSVGGSIPEQY
TRBV7-2	TRBJ2-7	TRBD2	ASSAQRTSLYEQY
TRBV14	TRBJ2-5	-	ASSQDQRLTGETQY
TRBV7-6	TRBJ2-5	TRBD2	ASSFLAGGPWETQY
TRBV6-5	TRBJ1-1	TRBD1	ASSSPTGVNTEAF
TRBV11-2	TRBJ2-1	-	ASSLGSHNEQF
TRBV4-1	TRBJ2-2	TRBD1	ASSLKWDSARELF
TRBV19	TRBJ2-2	TRBD1	ASSMGTGGLTGELF
TRBV7-9	TRBJ2-1	TRBD1	ASSRRTGSSYNEQF
TRBV19	TRBJ2-5	-	ASSIRASQETQY
TRBV5-4	TRBJ2-3	TRBD2	ASSLEVGGPVSDTQY